This TCR beta chain is from a study of a mutant IDH1 vaccine in newly diagnosed glioma. Study at large: Most had both radiotherapy and temozolomide beforehand; others had only one. Points from the study as a whole: Vaccine-induced immune responses were detected in over 90% of patients.

Only in-frame clones appear in the TCRdb table, and some are missing; sequencing was by immunoSEQ multiplex PCR. The sample holds roughly 60,000 clones, 70% to 90% seen once. Stated time point: week 23, last vaccination. A single vaccine dose contained 300 ug of mutant IDH1 20-mer peptide, and topical imiquimod was used with it. Comments on this clone: Its antigen remains unidentified.

The sequences come from PBMCs, collected from a glioma patient whose treatment included an IDH1 peptide vaccine. The clonotype originates from a young man with glioma.

This CDR3 reads CAWSAHRLLNEQFF. The CDR3, as DNA: TGTGCCTGGAGTGCCCATCGACTTCTTAATGAGCAGTTCTTC. The chain has TRBV30 and TRBJ2-1; no firm D call. Germline V gene sequence: CDR1 GTSNPN, CDR2 SVGIG (reference sequence). Trimming took off 1 base at V and 7 bases at J, with 14 bases between the two ends. The CDR3 is made up of 14 amino acids.